Listed below are T cell receptor beta chains from one sample, sequenced in a study of somatic mutations in cytotoxic T cells in rheumatoid arthritis. TCRdb's table, derived via immunoSEQ multiplex PCR, lists solely in-frame clones and lacks some. The sample lists about 23,000 clones; approximately 80% were seen once. The sample was CD8+ T cells sorted from blood. Receptors originate from an adult with rheumatoid arthritis. Both conserved end residues are part of each CDR3. The D gene is left open where the match is weak. The size field is filled for only some rows; it gives once, few, many or a size class.

once	TRBV6-9	NA	TRBJ1-2	TGTGCCAGCAGTTCCCTTAAAACCGACAGCTATGGCTACACCTTC	CASSSLKTDSYGYTF
few	TRBV7-9	TRBD1	TRBJ1-5	TGTGCCAGCAGAGCCACAGGGGAAGGGCAGCCCCAGCATTTT	CASRATGEGQPQHF
NA	TRBV19	NA	TRBJ2-1	TGTGCCAGTACCAAAAGGGACGGCTCCTACAATGAGCAGTTCTTC	CASTKRDGSYNEQFF
NA	TRBV7-3	TRBD2	TRBJ2-1	TGTGCCAGCAGCCCCCACGGGGGACTAAGAGGCTACAATGAGCAGTTCTTC	CASSPHGGLRGYNEQFF
NA	TRBV7-6	TRBD2	TRBJ2-5	TGTGCCAGCAGCACCGGGACTAGCGGGGGGGCCTATGAGACCCAGTACTTC	CASSTGTSGGAYETQYF
once	TRBV2	NA	TRBJ1-1	TGTGCCACCCCTAGGGTCGGGCCTGAAGCTTTCTTT	CATPRVGPEAFF
NA	TRBV21-1	NA	TRBJ1-2	TGTGCCAGCAGCAAAGGACAGGGGGCGCTCCCTTATGGCTACACCTTC	CASSKGQGALPYGYTF
NA	TRBV7-9	NA	TRBJ1-1	TGTGCCAGCACCCTGAACACTGAAGCTTTCTTT	CASTLNTEAFF
NA	TRBV5-6	TRBD1	TRBJ1-2	TGTGCCAGCAGTGGAGGGCAGGGGGCGTCAAACTATGGCTACACCTTC	CASSGGQGASNYGYTF
NA	TRBV27	TRBD1	TRBJ1-6	TGTGCCAGCACCCAACTCCAGGACAGGGCGTGGGTCGTCGGTAATTCACCCCTCCACTTT	CASTQLQDRAWVVGNSPLHF
NA	TRBV10-2	NA	TRBJ2-2	TGCGCCAGCGGGGAGGTAGCGGCCGGGGAGCTGTTTTTT	CASGEVAAGELFF
NA	TRBV4-2	TRBD1	TRBJ1-2	TGTGCCAGCAGCCAGTCAGGGGGCGGACGAAACTATGGCTACACCTTC	CASSQSGGGRNYGYTF
NA	TRBV21-1	NA	TRBJ1-4	TGTGCCAGCAGCCCTCGGGCCGTTCACATCAATGAAAAACTGTTTTTT	CASSPRAVHINEKLFF
NA	TRBV18	NA	TRBJ2-7	TGTGCCAGCTCACCTCTACAAACCGGGGCAGGGGCCTACGAGCAGTACTTC	CASSPLQTGAGAYEQYF
NA	TRBV6-5	NA	TRBJ2-7	TGTGCCAGCACAGGAACTTCCTACGAGCAGTACTTC	CASTGTSYEQYF
NA	TRBV6-6	TRBD1	TRBJ1-1	TGTGCCAGCAGGCTTGGGACAGGGGGTGAAGCTTTCTTT	CASRLGTGGEAFF
NA	TRBV9	NA	TRBJ1-2	TGTGCCAGCAGCGTAGCTTCGACAGCCGTCTATGGCTACACCTTC	CASSVASTAVYGYTF
NA	TRBV7-9	NA	TRBJ2-3	TGTGCCAGCAGCGCCCTTAGCCCCAGGGTAGTAAACACAGATACGCAGTATTTT	CASSALSPRVVNTDTQYF
NA	TRBV7-6	NA	TRBJ2-7	TGTGCCAGCAGCCCCTCTGGCGGGCAGTCCTACGAGCAGTACTTC	CASSPSGGQSYEQYF
NA	TRBV7-9	NA	TRBJ2-7	TGTGCCAGCAGCTCCCGGGGGGCGGGGGAGCAGTACTTC	CASSSRGAGEQYF
NA	TRBV4-3	NA	TRBJ1-6	TGCGCCAGCAGCCGAGGTGGGAAATCACCCCTCCACTTT	CASSRGGKSPLHF
NA	TRBV5-1	NA	TRBJ2-7	TGCGCCAGCAGCCCGAGAGGACAAGCCTACGCGTATGGGCAGTACTTC	CASSPRGQAYAYGQYF
NA	TRBV2	NA	TRBJ1-1	TGTGCCAGCAGCCGACAGATCACGAACACTGAAGCTTTCTTT	CASSRQITNTEAFF
few	TRBV5-6	TRBD1	TRBJ2-3	TGTGCCAGCAGCTTGTGGGGACAGGGGTTATCAGATACGCAGTATTTT	CASSLWGQGLSDTQYF
NA	TRBV7-9	NA	TRBJ2-1	TGTGCCAGCAGCATAGGGGGTTACAATGAGCAGTTCTTC	CASSIGGYNEQFF
NA	TRBV4-3	TRBD1	TRBJ2-2	TGCGCCAGCAGACCCGACAGGGGGAACACCGGGGAGCTGTTTTTT	CASRPDRGNTGELFF
NA	TRBV4-1	TRBD1	TRBJ2-2	TGCGCCAGCAGCCTCTTGGGACAGGGGGGCACCGGGGAGCTGTTTTTT	CASSLLGQGGTGELFF
NA	TRBV4-2	NA	TRBJ1-1	TGTGCCAGCAGCCAAGGATGGGGGTTAGAAGCTTTCTTT	CASSQGWGLEAFF
NA	TRBV6-1	NA	TRBJ2-7	TGTGCCAGCAGCGCAGCCGCCTACGAGCAGTACTTC	CASSAAAYEQYF
NA	TRBV5-4	TRBD2	TRBJ2-1	TGTGCCAGCAGCTTGGCCCTAGCGGGGGAGGATGAGCAGTTCTTC	CASSLALAGEDEQFF
NA	TRBV19	NA	TRBJ2-3	TGTGCCAGTAGTATCGGGACGTGGACAGATACGCAGTATTTT	CASSIGTWTDTQYF
NA	TRBV2	NA	TRBJ2-1	TGTGCCAGCAGAGACCTGGGGGCGGGGCAGTTCTTC	CASRDLGAGQFF
NA	TRBV11-2	NA	TRBJ1-1	TGTGCCAGCAGCTTAGATTCCATCCGGGTCGACACTGAAGCTTTCTTT	CASSLDSIRVDTEAFF
NA	TRBV7-9	NA	TRBJ1-1	TGTGCCAGCAGCTTAGGCCAGATGAACACTGAAGCTTTCTTT	CASSLGQMNTEAFF
NA	TRBV2	TRBD1	TRBJ2-3	TGTGCCAGCAGTTTTATGGGACAGGGGACAGATACGCAGTATTTT	CASSFMGQGTDTQYF
few	TRBV30	NA	TRBJ1-5	TGTGCCTGGAGTGGGGGCAGCTCGGGAGGCAATCAGCCCCAGCATTTT	CAWSGGSSGGNQPQHF
NA	TRBV7-9	NA	TRBJ1-4	TGTGCCAGCAGCTTCGGGGATAATGAAAAACTGTTTTTT	CASSFGDNEKLFF